This TCR beta chain derives from a study of T cell responses to AZD1222 COVID-19 vaccine. Measured with immunoSEQ multiplex PCR; TCRdb has only the in-frame clones, and not every one. This table has about 120,000 clones, 85% to 95% appearing once. General study findings and limits: Repertoires were obtained only post-peak T cell response.

Comments on this clone: Its cognate antigen is unknown.

This TCR was recovered from an adult who received the AZD1222 COVID-19 vaccine. The specimen comprised peripheral blood, sampled 28 days after the second AZD1222 dose.

The CDR3 coding sequence is TGTGCCAGCAACCTTGGTTATACGCAGTATTTT. Protein product: CASNLGYTQYF. The chain joins TRBV5-6 to TRBJ2-3, with no clear D. The V end was cut by 6 bases, the J end by 7 bases, with 9 bases between. Germline lookup yields CDR1 SGHDT and CDR2 YYEEEE. The length of the CDR3 is 11 residues.